This TCR beta chain was obtained from a study of T cell changes during pregnancy in multiple sclerosis. Only in-frame clones appear in the TCRdb table, and some are missing; sequencing was by immunoSEQ multiplex PCR. Altogether about 59,000 clones are present, roughly 94% being singletons, with the ten largest covering over 2%. Sequencing used CD8+ T cells from peripheral blood mononuclear cells, obtained after pregnancy. This sequence originates from a female donor with multiple sclerosis, enrolled in a pregnancy study.

The CDR3 bases are TGTGCCAGCAGTTTATCGAGAGGGGAAGCTTTCTTT. Translating it yields CASSLSRGEAFF. V gene TRBV27 combines with J gene TRBJ1-1; no clear D gene. CDR1 is MNHEY and CDR2 is SMNVEV in the germline V gene (reference sequence). Trimming shortened V by 0 bases and J by 8 bases, and 7 bases separated the two germline ends. The CDR3 contains 12 residues.